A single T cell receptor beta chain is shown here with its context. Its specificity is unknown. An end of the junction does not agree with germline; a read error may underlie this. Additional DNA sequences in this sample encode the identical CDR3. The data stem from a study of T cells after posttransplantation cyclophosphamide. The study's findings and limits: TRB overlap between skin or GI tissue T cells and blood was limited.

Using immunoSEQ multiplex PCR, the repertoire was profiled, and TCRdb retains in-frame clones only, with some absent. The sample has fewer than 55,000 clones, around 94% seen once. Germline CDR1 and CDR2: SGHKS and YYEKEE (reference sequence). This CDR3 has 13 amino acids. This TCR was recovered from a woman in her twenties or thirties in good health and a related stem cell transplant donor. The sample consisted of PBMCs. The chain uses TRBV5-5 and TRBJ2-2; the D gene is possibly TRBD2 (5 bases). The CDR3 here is CASSLANTGELFF. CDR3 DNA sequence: TGTGCCAGCAGCTTGGCTAACACCGGGGAGTTGTTTTTT. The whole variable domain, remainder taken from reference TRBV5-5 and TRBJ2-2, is DAGVTQSPTHLIKTRGQQVTLRCSPISGHKSVSWYQQVLGQGPQFIFQYYEKEERGRGNFPDRFSARQFPNYSSELNVNALLLGDSALYLCASSLANTGELFFGEGSRLTVL.